The clone carrying this T cell receptor (beta chain) showed up many times. Its antigen remains unknown. Indicated time point: newly diagnosed GD, antithyroid drugs for less than 3 months. Isolated PBMC RNA provided the starting material for the TCR library. Relying on iRepertoire HTBI primers and Arm-PCR of CDR3 regions, the team built TCR beta libraries. Each CDR3 protein is one row after TCRdb ran MiXCR on the multiplex PCR reads. Of 600,000 to 650,000 distinct CDR3 sequences in the sample, less than 20% were seen once. The data derive from a study of regulatory T cells in long-lasting Graves disease. V was trimmed by 8 bases and J by 2 bases, leaving 6 bases between them. This CDR3 is built from 11 residues. Findings of the study overall: TRBV28, TRBJ1-2 and TRBJ2-5 emerged as the favored segments in persistent disease.

Separately, the same data were catalogued under a study of T cells in Graves' hyperthyroidism and ophthalmopathy. This second study notes: First-round RT-PCR with HTBI primers amplified the TCR CDR3 region.

Sequences were derived from peripheral blood mononuclear cells (PBMCs), sampled at new diagnosis, from a patient treated with antithyroid drugs. The chain uses TRBV12-3 or TRBV12-4 and TRBJ1-2; D gene unclear. The receptor was derived from a woman in her 30s with Graves disease. This CDR3 reads CASAYNYGYTF. The CDR3 DNA is TGTGCCAGCGCGTACAACTATGGCTACACCTTC.